This T cell receptor (beta chain) is from a study of T cell responses to AZD1222 COVID-19 vaccine (dated by TCRdb to the early 2020s). In terms of the full investigation: Because spike-specific TCR depth and breadth did not differ between the two schedules, AZD1222 recipients who got a second dose at roughly 4 weeks were pooled with those who got a second dose at roughly 12 weeks. TCR sequencing was performed for approximately 240 trial participants, of whom around 200 were given two doses of AZD1222 and around 25 were given two doses of MenACWY control vaccine. Trial participants were enrolled by age into 18-55, 56-69 and 70-plus year subgroups, with 148, 28 and 57 TCR-sequenced participants respectively. Broader findings and caveats from the paper: Because no day 14 peak-response samples were available, repertoires were characterized only after the peak T cell response. Most participants were white British and females outnumbered males, and the authors suggested that clonal diversity may have been underestimated. After two AZD1222 doses, both the breadth and the depth of spike-specific TCRs were significantly higher than at day 0 and than in MenACWY recipients. CD4 TCRs associated with the vaccine covered the entire spike protein, and the dominant responses were in regions 160-218 and 743-854. Nearly half of unique spike-specific TCRs reportedly recognized epitopes outside regions mutated in the B.1.351 and B.1.1.7 variants. Only five to seven AZD1222 recipients were SARS-CoV-2 seropositive at baseline, limiting conclusions about previously exposed vaccinees. In the small 56-69-year group, the increase in depth fell short of significance, most likely because of low power.

In light of the paper, this sample's time point label describes: baseline before first vaccination. Samples from vaccinated people were obtained from the UK trials COV001 and COV002, which included a single-blind randomized controlled phase 2/3 trial of AZD1222 (ChAdOx1 nCoV-19) in healthy adults. For TCRbeta chain sequencing, PBMC samples were collected from trial participants at day 0 and at day 28 after the second dose. The CDR3 regions of human TCRbeta chains were subjected to immunosequencing. In the authors' own workflow: TCRs in the repertoires were compared against a reference library of SARS-CoV-2-specific TCRs that had been generated with the MIRA antigen-specificity platform. Breadth was defined as the fraction of unique TCRs that were SARS-CoV-2-associated. Depth was defined as the fraction of total T cells that were SARS-CoV-2-associated. Using the MIRA data, each spike-specific TCR was assigned both to the spike region to which the TCR was reactive and to a CD4 or CD8 class. Log10-transformed breadth and depth values were compared by one-way ANOVA with Sidak's multiple comparisons tests. TCRdb took over this immuneACCESS table, retaining in-frame rearrangements with V and J assigned. Such tables are incomplete; in checked studies, under half of the missing clones stem from an unresolved V gene, and the remainder is unexplained. That table furnishes V, J and clone size, whereas the DNA furnished D and trimming. This sample lists about 180,000 clones; around 93% were detected once. Under 2.5% of the sample is in the top ten clones.

A note on this clone: What this receptor recognizes is not known. No qualities accompany the bases; no much larger clone lies one base away.

Measured from the cysteine to the phenylalanine, the CDR3 is 14 residues long. Of all the DNA, just the CDR3 is kept, 42 bases in frame from base 1. CDR1 and CDR2 are read off the germline V gene as SGHTA and FQGNSA. Trimming takes 0 bases from V and 2 bases from J, and the germline ends sit 7 bases apart. The receptor was isolated from an adult in good health. This material consisted of peripheral blood, taken on day 0 of AZD1222 vaccination. The V and J genes are TRBV7-2 and TRBJ2-5; no D gene is confidently identified. In nucleotide form, the sequence is TGTGCCAGCAGCTTAGCGAACAGACAAGAGACCCAGTACTTC. Translated, it reads CASSLANRQETQYF.